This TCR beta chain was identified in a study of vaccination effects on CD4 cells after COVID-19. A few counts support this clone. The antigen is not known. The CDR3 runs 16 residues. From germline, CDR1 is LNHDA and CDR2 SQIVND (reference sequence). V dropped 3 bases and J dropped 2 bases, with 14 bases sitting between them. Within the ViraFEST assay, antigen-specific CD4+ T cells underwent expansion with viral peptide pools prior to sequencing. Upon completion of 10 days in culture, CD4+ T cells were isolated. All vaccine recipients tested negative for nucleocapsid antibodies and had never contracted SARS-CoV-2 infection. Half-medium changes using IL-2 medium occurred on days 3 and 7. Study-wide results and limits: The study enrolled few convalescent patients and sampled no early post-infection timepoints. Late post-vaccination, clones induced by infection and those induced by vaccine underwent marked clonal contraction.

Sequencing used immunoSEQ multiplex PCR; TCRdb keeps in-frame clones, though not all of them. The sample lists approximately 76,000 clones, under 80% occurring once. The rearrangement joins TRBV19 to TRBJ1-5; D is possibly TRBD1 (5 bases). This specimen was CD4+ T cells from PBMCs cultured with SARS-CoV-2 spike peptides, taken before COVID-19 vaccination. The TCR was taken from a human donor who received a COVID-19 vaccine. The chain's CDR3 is CASSIFGAGGNQPQHF. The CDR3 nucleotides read TGTGCCAGTAGTATCTTCGGGGCCGGGGGCAATCAGCCCCAGCATTTT. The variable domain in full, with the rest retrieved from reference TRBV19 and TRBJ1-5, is DGGITQSPKYLFRKEGQNVTLSCEQNLNHDAMYWYRQDPGQGLRLIYYSQIVNDFQKGDIAEGYSVSREKKESFPLTVTSAQKNPTAFYLCASSIFGAGGNQPQHFGDGTRLSIL.